These T cell receptor beta chains were read from a single sample in a study of T cells expressing NK-cell markers. Following a re-call of the 5' RACE reads, TCRdb has one entry per CDR3 protein and lacks DNA. Here the sample table reports around 550,000 distinct CDR3 sequences. The sequencing sample was made of blood T cells: a sorted CD56 or NKG2C T cell subset, CD4+ or CD8+ T cells, or bulk PBMC T cells (not recorded which). The receptors derive from a man younger than 35 in good health. Each CDR3 is given with its conserved first and last residue.

cdr3_length j_call v_call cdr3_aa
12 TRBJ1-5 TRBV6-2/TRBV6-3 CASSLGEQPQHF
15 TRBJ2-7 TRBV7-3 CASSLTGGTAYEQYF
13 TRBJ2-5 TRBV3-1 CASRVRFQETQYF
13 TRBJ2-7 TRBV6-7 CAGLAGGYYEQYF
14 TRBJ2-3 TRBV11-2 CASSLADRGNTQYF
15 TRBJ2-3 TRBV5-1 CASSFLTENTDTQYF
15 TRBJ1-3 TRBV4-3 CASSQALASENTIYF
13 TRBJ2-7 TRBV29-1 CSVGRQGSYEQYF
16 TRBJ1-2 TRBV11-2 CASSRPAASITYGYTF
16 TRBJ1-1 TRBV6-5 CASSYTPDGQNTEAFF
14 TRBJ2-4 TRBV15 CATSRGAAKNIQYF
16 TRBJ2-7 TRBV9 CASSVGGSGRAGEQYF
16 TRBJ2-1 TRBV20-1 CSARDLSGRIYNEQFF
13 TRBJ2-1 TRBV28 CASSLRTGTEQFF
14 TRBJ2-7 TRBV19 CASSINRAGAEQYF
16 TRBJ2-6 TRBV12-3/TRBV12-4 CASSFDRGLGANVLTF
14 TRBJ2-1 TRBV12-3/TRBV12-4 CASSRTSGTGQQFF